These 13 T cell receptor beta chains came from one sample sequenced in a study of shared clonotypes between healthy human individuals. The repertoire was sequenced with immunoSEQ multiplex PCR; TCRdb's copy has only in-frame clones and lacks some. Among roughly 2 million clones listed, 85% to 95% were seen once. The sample was naive CD4+ T cells sorted from blood. Subset meaning: CD45RA+ positively selected. These receptors all come from a man aged 18 to 35 in good health.

This CDR3 reads CATKPRTGIDNEQFF. The CDR3 nucleotides are TGCGCCACCAAACCCCGGACAGGGATCGACAATGAGCAGTTCTTC. The rearrangement uses TRBV23-1 and TRBJ2-1; TRBD1 matches at 8 bases. TRBV23-1 is flagged as an ORF with uncertain function. Unmatched junction bases numbered 13, after V lost 10 bases and J lost 5 bases. CDR3 size: 15 residues.

This chain connects TRBV7-9 to TRBJ2-1; tentatively, D is TRBD2 (5 bases). Trimming removed 6 bases from V and 1 base from J, with 16 bases in between. Germline V gene sequence: CDR1 SEHNR, CDR2 FQNEAQ (reference sequence). The CDR3 sequence is 16 residues long. CDR3 residues: CASSPGRGQSYNEQFF. CDR3 coding DNA: TGTGCCAGCAGTCCCGGGCGAGGGCAGTCCTACAATGAGCAGTTCTTC.

V and J are TRBV2 and TRBJ1-5; D uncertain. Germline V CDR1 and CDR2: SNHLY, FYNNEI. This CDR3 is 15 amino acids long. The germline V and J ends were trimmed by 3 bases and 0 bases, with 9 bases remaining between them. The chain's CDR3 is CASSDRSYSNQPQHF. DNA for the CDR3: TGTGCCAGCAGTGACAGGTCCTATAGCAATCAGCCCCAGCATTTT. The variable domain in full, completed from reference TRBV2 and TRBJ1-5, reads EPEVTQTPSHQVTQMGQEVILRCVPISNHLYFYWYRQILGQKVEFLVSFYNNEISEKSEIFDDQFSVERPDGSNFTLKIRSTKLEDSAMYFCASSDRSYSNQPQHFGDGTRLSIL.

The chain uses TRBV7-9 and TRBJ1-2; D possibly corresponds to TRBD1 (5 bases). Deletions cut 1 base from V and 1 base from J, with 10 bases between. CDR1 SEHNR and CDR2 FQNEAQ come from the germline V gene (reference sequence). The CDR3 is made up of 15 amino acids. For the CDR3, the DNA is TGTGCCAGCAGCTTAGGCGGGGACGGTAACTATGGCTACACCTTC. Residues: CASSLGGDGNYGYTF. Based on the CDR3 plus reference TRBV7-9 and TRBJ1-2, the full variable domain is DTGVSQNPRHKITKRGQNVTFRCDPISEHNRLYWYRQTLGQGPEFLTYFQNEAQLEKSRLLSDRFSAERPKGSFSTLEIQRTEQGDSAMYLCASSLGGDGNYGYTFGSGTRLTVV.

The rearrangement joins TRBV6-7 to TRBJ2-7; TRBD2 might be the D (6 bases). Being an ORF, TRBV6-7 has a function that is uncertain. V lost 0 bases, J lost 6 bases, and 12 bases lay in between. The CDR3 loop spans 14 amino acids. Here the CDR3 DNA reads TGTGCCAGCAGTTACTCGGGAGGAGAGAGCGAGCAGTACTTC. Amino acids: CASSYSGGESEQYF.

Details on this clone: At the DNA level, this CDR3 is encoded by other sequences in the same sample as well. The chain has TRBV5-1 and TRBJ2-2, with D possibly called TRBD1 or TRBD2 (5 bases each). V was cut by 4 bases and J by 1 base, with 8 bases left in between. The CDR3 has 14 amino acids. CDR1 is SGHRS and CDR2 is YFSETQ in the germline V gene. The CDR3 nucleotides read TGCGCCAGCAGCCGGGACCTGAACACCGGGGAGCTGTTTTTT. Translating gives CASSRDLNTGELFF.

This chain uses TRBV5-1 with TRBJ1-2; 8 positions match TRBD1. Trimming cost V 0 bases and J 8 bases; bases outside gene matches: 6. From germline, CDR1 is SGHRS and CDR2 YFSETQ. This CDR3 region has 14 residues. The CDR3 is CASSLEGSGGGYTF. The CDR3 DNA reads as TGCGCCAGCAGCTTGGAAGGGTCAGGGGGCGGCTACACCTTC.

This chain joins TRBV28 and TRBJ2-6; TRBD2 might be the D (6 bases). Trimming left V 5 bases short and J 2 bases short, with 10 bases between. Per the germline V gene, CDR1 is MDHEN and CDR2 is SYDVKM. The CDR3 has 15 residues. CDR3 nucleotides: TGTGCCAGCAGTCCCGGGAGTGCTGGGGCCAACGTCCTGACTTTC. Its protein product is CASSPGSAGANVLTF. The full variable domain, with the rest looked up from reference TRBV28 and TRBJ2-6, is DVKVTQSSRYLVKRTGEKVFLECVQDMDHENMFWYRQDPGLGLRLIYFSYDVKMKEKGDIPEGYSVSREKKERFSLILESASTNQTSMYLCASSPGSAGANVLTFGAGSRLTVL.

The V call is TRBV7-9, the J call TRBJ1-4, with D unclear. The CDR3 covers 13 residues. Trimming removed 4 bases from V and 5 bases from J, with 8 bases in between. Per the germline V gene, CDR1 is SEHNR and CDR2 is FQNEAQ (reference sequence). The CDR3 coding sequence is TGTGCCAGCAGCTCGAGTCACAATGAAAAACTGTTTTTT. As protein: CASSSSHNEKLFF.

Of note for this clone: Other DNA sequences from this sample encode an identical CDR3 as well. V is TRBV27 and J is TRBJ2-1; D might be TRBD1 (5 bases). Germline V gene sequence: CDR1 MNHEY, CDR2 SMNVEV (reference sequence). Trimming took off 3 bases at V and 1 base at J, with 10 bases between the two ends. The CDR3 runs 15 residues. The CDR3 DNA follows: TGTGCCAGCAGTTTGGAAGGGGCATCCTACAATGAGCAGTTCTTC. Its protein is CASSLEGASYNEQFF.

The chain joins TRBV27 to TRBJ1-5; possibly TRBD1 for D (6 bases). This CDR3 comprises 15 residues. Per the germline V gene, CDR1 is MNHEY and CDR2 is SMNVEV (reference sequence). Trimming removed 6 bases at V and 1 base at J, with 13 bases between. As DNA, the CDR3 is TGTGCCAGCAGAGCCGGGGGACACAGCAATCAGCCCCAGCATTTT. Translated, it gives CASRAGGHSNQPQHF.

J is TRBJ2-1 and V is TRBV30; maybe TRBD1 (5 bases). Trimming stripped 4 bases from V and 4 bases from J, with 11 bases between. Germline V CDR1 and CDR2: GTSNPN, SVGIG (reference sequence). This CDR3 is built from 13 residues. The CDR3 DNA follows: TGTGCCTGGACCTTCGACAGATACAATGAGCAGTTCTTC. Translated, it gives CAWTFDRYNEQFF.

The chain is built from TRBV5-4 and TRBJ2-5, with TRBD2 matching 16 bases. Germline V lookup: CDR1 SGHNT, CDR2 YYREEE (reference sequence). V shed 4 bases and J 5 bases; nucleotides not matched to a gene: 8. The CDR3 has 17 amino acids. This CDR3 is CASSPGTSGGAGETQYF. Here the CDR3 DNA reads TGTGCCAGCAGCCCCGGGACTAGCGGGGGGGCGGGTGAGACCCAGTACTTC.